Sequencing of this TCR beta chain was carried out in a study of Graves' ophthalmopathy and Graves' hyperthyroidism. The TCR beta CDR3 regions underwent amplification from RNA transcripts. HTBI primers served in a first-round RT-PCR, which a second-round multiplex PCR followed. Each CDR3 protein is one row after TCRdb ran MiXCR on the multiplex PCR reads. The sample lists roughly 230,000 distinct CDR3 sequences; 20% to 25% were seen once. Ophthalmopathy donors were characterized by moderate-to-severe activity, CAS of at least 3, NOSPECS of at least 4, and duration under 3 months. This clonotype was detected many times. A much larger clone is a single base away; this may be a read error. This CDR3 contains 14 residues. V lost 1 base, J lost 1 base, and 7 bases lay in between. Germline V CDR1 and CDR2: SNHLY, FYNNEI.

The receptor's source is a woman between 45 and 60 years old with Graves' ophthalmopathy. Sequences were obtained from peripheral blood. V and J are TRBV2 and TRBJ1-1, with D perhaps matching TRBD1 (5 bases). The CDR3 here is CASSEVDTNTEAFF. The CDR3 DNA reads TGTGCCAGCAGTGAAGTGGACACGAACACTGAAGCTTTCTTT.